Below are 19 T cell receptor beta chains sequenced from a single sample in a study of shared clonotypes between healthy human individuals. Generated by immunoSEQ multiplex PCR, the TCRdb table keeps only in-frame clones and is missing some. The table lists about 2 million clones, about 95% of them singletons. Terminally differentiated effector memory CD45RA+ cells were left out of the naive CD8 fraction, which was CD45RO-negative and positively selected for CCR7. The sample comprised naive CD8+ T cells sorted from blood. The receptors here all came from a man between 18 and 29 years old in good health.

The V call is TRBV30, the J call TRBJ2-7; D ambiguous. The CDR3 runs 13 residues. The V gene's germline CDR1 is GTSNPN and CDR2 SVGIG (reference sequence). Trimming removed 5 bases at V and 2 bases at J, with 13 bases between. The DNA of the CDR3 is TGTGCCTGGCAACCTGACACCACCTACGAGCAGTACTTC. Protein sequence: CAWQPDTTYEQYF.

The chain employs TRBV6-1 and TRBJ1-2; no reliable D call. CDR1 and CDR2 from the germline V gene are MNHNS and SASEGT. The V end was cut by 2 bases, the J end by 5 bases, with 15 bases between. The CDR3 is made up of 15 amino acids. The CDR3 nucleotides read TGTGCCAGCAGTGAATTGGGATCGGGGTTTTATGGCTACACCTTC. Translation gives CASSELGSGFYGYTF.

This clone has just one count. The V and J genes are TRBV6-7 and TRBJ2-5; the match to TRBD2 covers 8 bases. TRBV6-7 carries the ORF label, with uncertain function. J was trimmed by 4 bases and V by 6 bases; bases with no gene match: 16. The CDR3 runs to 17 residues. CDR3 DNA: TGTGCCAGCAGGACTCAGCTAGGGACTAGTAGCCCAGAGACCCAGTACTTC. Its translation is CASRTQLGTSSPETQYF.

The chain carries TRBV6-1 and TRBJ2-7; the D is unclear. This CDR3 region has 13 residues. Trimming pared 3 bases from V and 3 bases from J, leaving 9 bases between. The germline gives CDR1 MNHNS, CDR2 SASEGT. The CDR3 spells CASSDSQVYEQYF. The CDR3 DNA sequence: TGTGCCAGCAGTGACAGTCAAGTCTACGAGCAGTACTTC.

The chain couples TRBV4-1 to TRBJ1-5; 8 positions match TRBD1. V trimming: 3 bases; J trimming: 0 bases; junction bases outside the gene matches: 10. Germline V gives CDR1 MGHRA, CDR2 YSYEKL. The CDR3 is 18 amino acids. CDR3 nucleotide sequence: TGCGCCAGCAGCCACGGACAGGGCGGGTCTCATAGCAATCAGCCCCAGCATTTT. It translates to CASSHGQGGSHSNQPQHF.

The CDR3 reads CASSHPSGGNYEQYF. In DNA, the CDR3 is TGCGCCAGCAGCCATCCTAGCGGGGGAAACTACGAGCAGTACTTC. V and J are TRBV4-1 and TRBJ2-7; the match to TRBD2 covers 10 bases. Germline loops: CDR1 MGHRA, CDR2 YSYEKL. The V and J ends lost 3 bases and 3 bases, in that order; junction bases with no gene match: 5. The CDR3 totals 15 residues.

The rearrangement joins TRBV25-1 to TRBJ2-1; D remains ambiguous. The CDR3 totals 13 residues. Trimming took 4 bases from V and 3 from J, leaving 7 bases between them. The germline gives CDR1 MGHDK, CDR2 SYGVNS. CDR3 sequence: CASSVALYNEQFF. The CDR3 nucleotides are TGTGCCAGCAGTGTGGCTCTCTACAATGAGCAGTTCTTC.

This chain uses TRBV2 with TRBJ2-7; TRBD1 matches at 11 bases. Germline trimming cut 7 bases from V and 3 bases from J; bases unmatched to any gene: 8. CDR3 length: 15 amino acids. Germline V gene data show CDR1 as SNHLY and CDR2 as FYNNEI. This chain's CDR3 is CASNPGQGGYYEQYF. The CDR3 region has the DNA TGTGCCAGCAACCCGGGACAGGGGGGCTACTACGAGCAGTACTTC.

V gene TRBV6-5 combines with J gene TRBJ2-1, with a possible D match to TRBD1 (6 bases). Trimming removed 3 bases from V and 7 bases from J, with 16 bases in between. Germline V CDR1 and CDR2: MNHEY, SVGAGI. The CDR3 extends over 15 amino acids. The CDR3 reads CASSYNRVSMNEQFF. The CDR3 region has the DNA TGTGCCAGCAGTTATAACAGGGTATCCATGAATGAGCAGTTCTTC.

The rearrangement joins TRBV27 to TRBJ2-2, with D perhaps matching TRBD2 (5 bases). Per the germline V gene, CDR1 is MNHEY and CDR2 is SMNVEV (reference sequence). V shed 4 bases and J shed 6 bases, with 15 bases lying between them. CDR3 length: 15 residues. The CDR3 sequence: CASSYDGSAAGELFF. CDR3 sequence (DNA): TGTGCCAGCAGTTATGACGGGTCAGCGGCCGGGGAGCTGTTTTTT.

The rearrangement uses TRBV10-2 and TRBJ1-5, with D possibly TRBD1 on 5 matching bases. Germline CDR1 WSHSY, CDR2 SAAADI. Trimming left V 10 bases short and J 3 bases short, with 13 bases between. The CDR3 has 13 amino acids. The CDR3 DNA sequence: TGCGCCACCGACGAGGGGAACAATCAGCCCCAGCATTTT. Its translation: CATDEGNNQPQHF.

This clone was found once. V usage is TRBV27 and J usage is TRBJ2-1; 7 bases agree with TRBD1. Germline lookup yields CDR1 MNHEY and CDR2 SMNVEV (reference sequence). The CDR3 length is 16 residues. With 3 bases clipped from V and 6 bases from J, the junction kept 11 bases outside the gene matches. For the CDR3, the DNA is TGTGCCAGCAGTTTTGTGGGGACAGAGGGGTCCAATGAGCAGTTCTTC. It encodes CASSFVGTEGSNEQFF.

Of note for this clone: Other DNA sequences in this sample translate to the same CDR3. This chain uses TRBV4-1 with TRBJ2-5; D remains unclear. CDR1 and CDR2 from the germline V gene are MGHRA and YSYEKL. V dropped 0 bases and J dropped 3 bases, with 5 bases sitting between them. This CDR3 spans 13 amino acids. The CDR3 reads CASSQDQEETQYF. The CDR3, as DNA: TGCGCCAGCAGCCAAGATCAAGAAGAGACCCAGTACTTC.

The CDR3 loop reads CASSLGFGLVATGELFF. CDR3 sequence (DNA): TGCGCCAGCAGCTTGGGATTTGGACTAGTGGCCACCGGGGAGCTGTTTTTT. J is TRBJ2-2 and V is TRBV5-1; 7 bases match TRBD2. Germline lookup yields CDR1 SGHRS and CDR2 YFSETQ. Trimming took 0 bases from V and 4 from J; bases not matched to a gene: 9. The CDR3 runs to 17 residues.

The rearrangement joins TRBV7-9 to TRBJ2-7, with D possibly matching TRBD2 (6 bases). CDR1 is SEHNR, CDR2 FQNEAQ, per germline (reference sequence). CDR3 length: 13 amino acids. Trimming stripped 3 bases from V and 7 bases from J, with 13 bases between. The CDR3 spells CASSFPGTGEQYF. The CDR3 nucleotides read TGTGCCAGCAGCTTTCCCGGGACTGGGGAGCAGTACTTC. Full variable domain (rest looked up from reference TRBV7-9 and TRBJ2-7): DTGVSQNPRHKITKRGQNVTFRCDPISEHNRLYWYRQTLGQGPEFLTYFQNEAQLEKSRLLSDRFSAERPKGSFSTLEIQRTEQGDSAMYLCASSFPGTGEQYFGPGTRLTVT.

The V and J genes are TRBV29-1 and TRBJ1-4; no firm D call. Per the germline V gene, CDR1 is SQVTM and CDR2 is ANQGSEA. This CDR3 comprises 11 residues. The V end was cut by 1 base, the J end by 15 bases, with 12 bases between. The CDR3 DNA sequence: TGCAGCGTTGAAGCTGGTGGGTCCTTGTTTTTT. It encodes CSVEAGGSLFF.

This chain connects TRBV4-1 to TRBJ2-3; TRBD2 aligns across 8 bases. CDR1 and CDR2 (germline): MGHRA, YSYEKL. With V trimmed by 4 bases and J by 6 bases, 6 bases remained unmatched. CDR3 size: 14 residues. CDR3: CASSRPGGRDTQYF. The DNA for the CDR3 is TGCGCCAGCAGCCGACCAGGCGGGAGGGATACGCAGTATTTT.

The chain links TRBV6-5 to TRBJ2-7, with TRBD1 identical over 7 bases. CDR1 and CDR2 from the germline V gene are MNHEY and SVGAGI. V trimming: 0 bases; J trimming: 12 bases; junction bases outside the gene matches: 11. This CDR3 spans 14 amino acids. The DNA for the CDR3 is TGTGCCAGCAGTTACTCGGAAGGGGGCTTTTCCCCGTACTTC. Translation: CASSYSEGGFSPYF.

The chain recombines TRBV10-1 with TRBJ2-3; 10 bases line up with TRBD2. J gave up 0 bases and V 6 bases, and 9 bases lay outside the gene matches. The CDR3 loop spans 17 amino acids. The germline gives CDR1 WNHNN, CDR2 SYGVQD (reference sequence). DNA for the CDR3: TGCGCCAGCAGCCGATCGTATAGCGGGGGGAGCACAGATACGCAGTATTTT. Its translation: CASSRSYSGGSTDTQYF.